Given below is one TCR beta chain in context. The antigen it binds to is not known. There are no base qualities to consult, and no much larger clone falls within one base. These data come from a study of cytomegalovirus exposure and HLA in healthy donors (TCRdb year 2017). In the study overall: An earlier analysis of roughly 500 of the donors reported approximately 300 Gb of sequence data and about 100 million unique TCR beta sequences from roughly 180 million T cells. An early release that covered several hundred HLA-typed donors contained about 300 gigabases of sequencing data and tens of millions of unique TCR sequences. Among the roughly 390 genotyped donors, around 81% belonged to the genetic ancestry cluster associated with self-reported Caucasian donors. The study aimed to test whether cataloging public T cell receptors could reveal signatures of past pathogen exposure. The study profiled the T cell repertoires of 550 to 700 subjects by immunosequencing and related them to cytomegalovirus serostatus. In addition to the first cohort of 500 to 850 subjects, a separate validation cohort of approximately 130 different subjects was used. To predict cytomegalovirus infection status, the study brought together high-throughput TCR immunosequencing, statistical association of individual TCRs with disease status, and machine learning. To study patterns of TCR occurrence, a later analysis re-analyzed previously published TCR beta repertoires from 500 to 850 donors and added high-resolution HLA genotyping. The later analysis used no new phenotypic data to find candidate immune exposures, relying instead on TCR beta sequences and their occurrence across donors. An earlier analysis of 587 of the donors applied high-throughput TCR beta sequencing to assess whether each TCR beta V gene segment acted as functional or pseudogenic. Donor age, sex, ethnicity and CMV serostatus were compiled alongside the repertoire data. A later genetic analysis took genome-wide SNP genotypes for about three fifths of the 666 donors and used that subset as a discovery cohort. All discovery cohort repertoires had been generated on a single sequencing platform. HLA typing included class I and class II loci at four-digit resolution. The number of donors typed differed by locus, with roughly 629-640 for A, B, C, DRB1 and DQB1, around 560 for DQA1, 600 to 610 for DPA1, and approximately 470 for DPB1. Five DR-DQ haplotypes were treated as single units for association and clustering because of strong linkage in the cohort. Among 398 genotyped donors of the cohort, an average of about 240,000 unique TCR beta nucleotide sequences were sequenced per donor, roughly a sixth of them non-productive.

The cohort comprised hundreds of healthy bone marrow donors. At the time of sampling, every cohort member was nominally healthy, though immune exposures that went unrecorded were likely present. The donor was CMV seropositive and was included in the group of 270 or so seropositive cohort members. Every donor gave a peripheral blood sample, and the peripheral blood mononuclear cells from that sample were used for TCR beta sequencing. The Qiagen DNeasy Blood Extraction Kit was used to extract genomic DNA from the blood cell samples. Library prep was done by the immunoSEQ multiplex PCR assay. For the multiplex PCR, a mixture combining 60 forward primers for TCR Vbeta segments and 13 reverse primers for TCR Jbeta segments was used. The CDR3 region of rearranged TCR beta genes was amplified from genomic DNA by a multiplex PCR assay. Amplified TCR beta libraries were sequenced as 87-base-pair reads on the Illumina HiSeq System. The published analysis was carried out like this. A later analysis counted 75 million to 100 million unique TCR beta chains across the approximately 700 repertoires, and about 10 million of these chains were shared by at least two donors. A nearest-neighbor algorithm error-corrected the raw reads and collapsed the reads into unique sequences, merging closely related sequences to remove PCR and sequencing errors. V, D and J gene segments were assigned by aligning CDR3 sequences to IMGT reference sequences. For a sequence to be retained, a match of at least six nucleotides was required to both a V gene segment and a J gene segment. Rearrangements were called productive when the CDR3 lacked stop codons and stayed in frame with V and J; all others were non-productive. Following IMGT convention, CDR3 was defined as the stretch from the second conserved V-encoded cysteine to the conserved J-encoded phenylalanine. Sequences without an unambiguous match to a single V gene segment were excluded from the earlier analysis of about 630 of the donors. In an earlier analysis of a few hundred of the donors, V segments were called functional above 56.7% productive rearrangements and were called segregating when the between-donor standard deviation exceeded 5%. A statistical classification framework was developed to diagnose cytomegalovirus status using the catalog of TCR beta chain sequences. In a later analysis, TCR nucleotide sequences were compared against IMGT/GENE-DB human TR gene sequences so that V and J genes could be assigned. A later analysis assigned CDR3 sequences and most-parsimonious VDJ recombination scenarios with the TCRdist pipeline. A later analysis defined each TCR beta chain by its CDR3 amino acid sequence plus V-gene family, and excluded reads lacking a unique V-gene family. To address suspected cross-contamination and a sequencing artifact, a later analysis removed 550 to 750 highly shared, low-generation-probability nucleotide sequences. For each public chain, a later analysis derived a clonal expansion index from normalized ranks of inferred template counts within each repertoire. A later analysis computed generation probabilities with a VDJ recombination model fitted to out-of-frame rearrangements, and checked the results against IGoR. In a later analysis, TCR-TCR, TCR-HLA and TCR-CMV co-occurrence was scored with hypergeometric tests, and a repertoire-size bias correction was applied to TCR pairs. To estimate false discovery rates, a later analysis permuted the HLA or CMV assignments 20 times. A later analysis grouped co-occurring TCRs with DBSCAN, adding TCRdist sequence similarity when clustering within HLA-allele-positive subsets. For co-occurrence clustering, repertoires with fewer than 30,000 or more than 120,000 public chains were excluded, along with a handful of repertoires with anomalous nucleotide sharing. TCRdb limited this immuneACCESS table to in-frame rearrangements with V and J called. A share of clones is missing; checked studies link under half to unresolved V genes, and the rest is unexplained. For V, J and clone size, that table is used; D and trimming come from the DNA. The sample table records over 150,000 clones; around 80% of these occur just once. The top ten constitute around 6.7% of the sample.

Overall study results and their limits: According to a later analysis, most CMV-associated TCR beta chains appeared to be HLA-restricted, and the HLA associations seemed to be driven largely by CMV exposure. Strong co-occurrence of HLA alleles, especially DR and DQ, made assigning TCR associations to individual alleles difficult. The classifier was reported to diagnose cytomegalovirus status with high specificity and sensitivity in both the original cohort and the validation cohort. A later analysis reported that several top co-occurrence clusters appeared linked to parvovirus B19, influenza, CMV and Epstein-Barr virus. A later analysis found that TCR association rates varied across HLA loci, with DRB1 alleles showing the most associated TCRs and HLA-C alleles the fewest. CMV serostatus was the only immune exposure information available for the cohort. Presence/absence analyses assumed roughly uniform sequencing depth across donors, an assumption that may not hold. According to the authors, the approach could potentially be generalized to other disease states and immunological phenotypes. In the study, some 160 TCR beta chains were listed as associated with cytomegalovirus. In a later genetic analysis, a missense DCLRE1C variant was associated with V-gene and J-gene trimming of TCR beta chains, and the association was replicated in an independent cohort. An earlier analysis of around 500 of the donors showed that most TCR beta V segments appeared in productive rearrangements either about 87% or about 30% of the time, which broadly matched IMGT annotations. Most TCR sequences were seen in very few donors, while some public TCRs were found in many individuals. In a later genetic analysis, fewer N-insertions in productive TCRs were reported among donors in an Asian-associated ancestry cluster than the roughly 640-donor mean. In a later analysis, HLA-associated TCR beta chains showed more clonal expansion and lower generation probabilities than non-associated chains that were equally common. A group of highly shared sequence variants was considered likely to be a technical artifact of the sequencing pipeline. Because counts were too low, seventeen rarely observed V segments, including chromosome 9 orphons, were excluded from the earlier analysis of 587 of the donors. Because HLA typing was unavailable for some donors at each locus, only the typed subset was used in association tests. In vitro tests confirmed that a few of the cytomegalovirus-associated TCR beta chains recognize cytomegalovirus antigens. Correlated functional status among segregating V segments might be attributable to linkage disequilibrium, but an unknown experimental factor could not be ruled out. This cohort had only TCR beta chains sequenced, and the lack of alpha or paired-chain data limited which features could be detected. At a false discovery rate of 0.05, a later analysis linked 15,000 to 20,000 TCR beta sequences to specific HLA alleles. A further reported finding was that TCR beta sequences accurately predicted the HLA-A and HLA-B alleles for most subjects in the first cohort.

Sequencing input: PBMCs. This clonotype was obtained from a woman in her thirties in good health and CMV-seropositive.

The DNA reads TGCGCCAGCAGCTCCCTTAGGGCGGGGAAGGACACTGAAGCTTTCTTT. Translated, it gives CASSSLRAGKDTEAFF. The chain uses TRBV5-1 and TRBJ1-1, with no reliable assignment of the D segment. Trimming removed 3 bases from V and 3 bases from J, leaving 18 bases between the germline ends. Taken from the germline V gene, the CDR1 and CDR2 loops are SGHRS and YFSETQ. CDR3 length: 16 amino acids, cysteine to phenylalanine. The retained sequence is limited to the CDR3, 48 bases, with the frame set at the first base.